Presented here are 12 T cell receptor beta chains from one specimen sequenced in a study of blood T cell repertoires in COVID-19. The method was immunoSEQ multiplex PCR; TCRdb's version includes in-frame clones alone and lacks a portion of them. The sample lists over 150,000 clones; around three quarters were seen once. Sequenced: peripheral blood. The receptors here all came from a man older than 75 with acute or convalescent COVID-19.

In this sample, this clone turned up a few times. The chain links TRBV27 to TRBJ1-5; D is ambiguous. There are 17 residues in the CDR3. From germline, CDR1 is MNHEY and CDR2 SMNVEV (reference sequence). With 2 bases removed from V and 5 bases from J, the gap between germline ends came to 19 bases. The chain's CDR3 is CASSLLPSTRFDQPQHF. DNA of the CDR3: TGTGCCAGCAGTTTACTCCCCTCGACAAGGTTCGATCAGCCCCAGCATTTT.

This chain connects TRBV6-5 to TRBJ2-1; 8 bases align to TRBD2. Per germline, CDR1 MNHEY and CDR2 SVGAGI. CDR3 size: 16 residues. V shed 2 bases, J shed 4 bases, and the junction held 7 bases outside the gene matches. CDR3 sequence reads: CASSYGGSSGYNEQFF. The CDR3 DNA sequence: TGTGCCAGCAGTTACGGGGGGTCTAGCGGGTACAATGAGCAGTTCTTC.

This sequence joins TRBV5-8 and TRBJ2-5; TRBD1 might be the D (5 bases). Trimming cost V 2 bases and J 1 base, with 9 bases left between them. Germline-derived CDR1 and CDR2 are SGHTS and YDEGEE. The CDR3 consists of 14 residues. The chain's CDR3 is CASSLQVFQETQYF. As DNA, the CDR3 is TGTGCCAGCAGCTTACAGGTATTCCAAGAGACCCAGTACTTC.

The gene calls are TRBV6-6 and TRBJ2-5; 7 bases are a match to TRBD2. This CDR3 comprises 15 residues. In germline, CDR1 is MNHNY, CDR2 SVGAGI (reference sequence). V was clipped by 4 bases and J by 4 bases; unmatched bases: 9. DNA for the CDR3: TGTGCCAGCAGTTCGAAATCGGGGGGAGGAGAGACCCAGTACTTC. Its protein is CASSSKSGGGETQYF.

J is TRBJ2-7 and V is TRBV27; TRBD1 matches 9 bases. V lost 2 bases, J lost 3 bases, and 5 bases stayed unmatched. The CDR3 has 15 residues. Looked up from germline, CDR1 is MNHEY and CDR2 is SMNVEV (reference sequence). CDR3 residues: CASSLHRGQGYEQYF. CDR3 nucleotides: TGTGCCAGCAGTTTACACCGGGGACAGGGCTACGAGCAGTACTTC.

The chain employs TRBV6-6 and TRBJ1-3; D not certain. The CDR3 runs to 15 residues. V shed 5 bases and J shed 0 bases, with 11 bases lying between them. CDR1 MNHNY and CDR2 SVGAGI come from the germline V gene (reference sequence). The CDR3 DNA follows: TGTGCCAGCAGTCCCTATCTGAGCTCTGGAAACACCATATATTTT. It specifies CASSPYLSSGNTIYF.

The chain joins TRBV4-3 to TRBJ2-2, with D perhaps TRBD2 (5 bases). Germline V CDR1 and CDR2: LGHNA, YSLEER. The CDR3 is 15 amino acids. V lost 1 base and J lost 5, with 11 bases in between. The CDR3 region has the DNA TGCGCCAGCAGCCAAGCCGGGATGGGGACCGGGGAGCTGTTTTTT. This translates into CASSQAGMGTGELFF.

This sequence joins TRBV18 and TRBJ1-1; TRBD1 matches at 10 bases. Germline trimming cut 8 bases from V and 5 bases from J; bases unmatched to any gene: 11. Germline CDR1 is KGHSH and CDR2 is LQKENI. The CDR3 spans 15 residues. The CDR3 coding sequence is TGTGCCAGCGGGCCGGGACAGGGGCCGTCGACTGAAGCTTTCTTT. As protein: CASGPGQGPSTEAFF. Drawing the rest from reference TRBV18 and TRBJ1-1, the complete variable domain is NAGVMQNPRHLVRRRGQEARLRCSPMKGHSHVYWYRQLPEEGLKFMVYLQKENIIDESGMPKERFSAEFPKEGPSILRIQQVVRGDSAAYFCASGPGQGPSTEAFFGQGTRLTVV.

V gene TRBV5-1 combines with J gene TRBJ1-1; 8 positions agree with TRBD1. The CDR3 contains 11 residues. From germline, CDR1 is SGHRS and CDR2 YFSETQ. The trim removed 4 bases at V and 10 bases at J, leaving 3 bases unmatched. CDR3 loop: CASSADRGAFF. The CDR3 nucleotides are TGCGCCAGCAGCGCCGACAGGGGAGCTTTCTTT.

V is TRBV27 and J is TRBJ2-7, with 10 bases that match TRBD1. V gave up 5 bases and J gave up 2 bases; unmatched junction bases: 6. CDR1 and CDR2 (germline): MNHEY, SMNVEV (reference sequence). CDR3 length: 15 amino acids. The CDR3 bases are TGTGCCAGCAGTACCCCGGGACAGGGGACCTACGAGCAGTACTTC. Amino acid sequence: CASSTPGQGTYEQYF.

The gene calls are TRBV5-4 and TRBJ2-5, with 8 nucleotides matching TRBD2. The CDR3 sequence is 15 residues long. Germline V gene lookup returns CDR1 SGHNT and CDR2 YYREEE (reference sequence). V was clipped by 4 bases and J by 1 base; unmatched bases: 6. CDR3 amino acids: CASSQVSGGQETQYF. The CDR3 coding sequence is TGTGCCAGCAGCCAGGTCAGCGGGGGCCAAGAGACCCAGTACTTC.

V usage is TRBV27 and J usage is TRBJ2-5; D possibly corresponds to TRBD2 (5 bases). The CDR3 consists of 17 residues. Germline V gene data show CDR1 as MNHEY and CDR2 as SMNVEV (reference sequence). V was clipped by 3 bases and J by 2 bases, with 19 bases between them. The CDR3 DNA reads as TGTGCCAGCAGTTTCACGGGAACAGAAAAAAAACAAGAGACCCAGTACTTC. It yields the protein CASSFTGTEKKQETQYF.